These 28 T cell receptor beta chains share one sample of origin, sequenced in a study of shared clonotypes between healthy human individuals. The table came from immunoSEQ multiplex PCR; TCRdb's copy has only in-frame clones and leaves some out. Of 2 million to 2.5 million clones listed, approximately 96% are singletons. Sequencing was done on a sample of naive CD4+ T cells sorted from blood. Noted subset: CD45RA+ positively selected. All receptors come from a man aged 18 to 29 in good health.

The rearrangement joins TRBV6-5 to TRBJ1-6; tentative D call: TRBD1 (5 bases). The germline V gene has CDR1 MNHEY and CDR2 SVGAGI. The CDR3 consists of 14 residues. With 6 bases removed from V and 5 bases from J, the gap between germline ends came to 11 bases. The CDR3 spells CASSPRTNNSPLHF. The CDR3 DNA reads TGTGCCAGCAGCCCCCGGACAAATAATTCACCCCTCCACTTT.

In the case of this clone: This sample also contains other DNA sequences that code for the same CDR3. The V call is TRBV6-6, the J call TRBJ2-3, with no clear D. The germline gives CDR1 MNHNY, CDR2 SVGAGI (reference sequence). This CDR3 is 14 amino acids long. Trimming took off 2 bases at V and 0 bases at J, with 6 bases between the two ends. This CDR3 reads CASSYGSSTDTQYF. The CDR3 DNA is TGTGCCAGCAGTTACGGGTCTAGCACAGATACGCAGTATTTT.

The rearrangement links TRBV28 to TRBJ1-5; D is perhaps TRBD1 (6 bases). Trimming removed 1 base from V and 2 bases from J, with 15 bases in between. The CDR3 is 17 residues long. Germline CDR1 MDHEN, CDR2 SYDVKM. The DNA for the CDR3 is TGTGCCAGCAGTTTATCGGCAGGGGAGGGAGGCAATCAGCCCCAGCATTTT. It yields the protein CASSLSAGEGGNQPQHF.

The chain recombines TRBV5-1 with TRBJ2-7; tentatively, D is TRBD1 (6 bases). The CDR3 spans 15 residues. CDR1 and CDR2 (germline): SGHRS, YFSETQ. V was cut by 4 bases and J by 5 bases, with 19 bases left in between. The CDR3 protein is CASSTLQGEVDEQYF. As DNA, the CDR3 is TGCGCCAGCAGCACGTTACAGGGAGAGGTCGACGAGCAGTACTTC.

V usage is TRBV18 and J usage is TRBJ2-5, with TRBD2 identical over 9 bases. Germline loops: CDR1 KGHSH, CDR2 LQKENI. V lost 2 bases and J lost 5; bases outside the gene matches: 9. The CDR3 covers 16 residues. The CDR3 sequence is CASSPEAGGTRETQYF. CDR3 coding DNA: TGTGCCAGCTCACCAGAGGCGGGAGGGACTCGGGAGACCCAGTACTTC.

This CDR3 reads CASSLETGVNTEAFF. The CDR3 region has the DNA TGCGCCAGCAGCTTGGAGACAGGGGTGAACACTGAAGCTTTCTTT. The chain joins TRBV5-1 to TRBJ1-1; 8 bases are shared with TRBD1. Germline CDR1 reads SGHRS; CDR2 reads YFSETQ. With V trimmed by 0 bases and J by 0 bases, 1 base remained unmatched. This CDR3 is 15 amino acids long.

The chain's CDR3 is CASKNFGQGSYEQYF. The CDR3 coding sequence is TGTGCCAGCAAGAATTTCGGACAGGGGAGCTACGAGCAGTACTTC. This chain joins TRBV2 and TRBJ2-7; 9 bases are a match to TRBD1. CDR1 SNHLY and CDR2 FYNNEI come from the germline V gene. The CDR3 consists of 15 residues. V lost 7 bases to trimming and J lost 3 bases; unmatched junction nucleotides: 10.

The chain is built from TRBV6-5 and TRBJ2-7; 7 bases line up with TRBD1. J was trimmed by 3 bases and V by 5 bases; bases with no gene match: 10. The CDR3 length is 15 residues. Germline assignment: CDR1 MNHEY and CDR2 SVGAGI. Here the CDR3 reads CASSLSGTAHYEQYF. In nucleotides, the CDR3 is TGTGCCAGCAGTCTCTCCGGGACAGCCCACTACGAGCAGTACTTC.

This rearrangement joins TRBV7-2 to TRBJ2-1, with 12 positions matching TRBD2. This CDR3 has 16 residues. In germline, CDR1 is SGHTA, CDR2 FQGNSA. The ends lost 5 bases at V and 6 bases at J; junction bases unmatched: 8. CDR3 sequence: CASSRRLAGGPNEQFF. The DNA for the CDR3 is TGTGCCAGCAGCCGACGTCTAGCGGGAGGGCCCAATGAGCAGTTCTTC.

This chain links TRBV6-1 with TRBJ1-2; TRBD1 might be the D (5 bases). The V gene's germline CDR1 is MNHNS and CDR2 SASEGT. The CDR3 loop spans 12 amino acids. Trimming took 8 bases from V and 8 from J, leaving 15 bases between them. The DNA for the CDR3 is TGTGCCAGCGCGCCGGGGCTGAGCGGCTACACCTTC. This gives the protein CASAPGLSGYTF.

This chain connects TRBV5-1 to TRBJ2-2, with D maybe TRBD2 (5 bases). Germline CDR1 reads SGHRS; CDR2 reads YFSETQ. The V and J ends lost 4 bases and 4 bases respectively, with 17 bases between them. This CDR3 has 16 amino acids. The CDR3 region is CASSPLYGIITGELFF. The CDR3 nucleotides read TGCGCCAGCAGCCCCCTTTACGGGATAATCACCGGGGAGCTGTTTTTT.

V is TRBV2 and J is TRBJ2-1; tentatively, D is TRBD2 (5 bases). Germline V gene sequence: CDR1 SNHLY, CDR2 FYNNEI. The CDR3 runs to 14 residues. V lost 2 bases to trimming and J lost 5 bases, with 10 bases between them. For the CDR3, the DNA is TGTGCCAGCAGTGAAATACGGGGAGACAATGAGCAGTTCTTC. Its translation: CASSEIRGDNEQFF.

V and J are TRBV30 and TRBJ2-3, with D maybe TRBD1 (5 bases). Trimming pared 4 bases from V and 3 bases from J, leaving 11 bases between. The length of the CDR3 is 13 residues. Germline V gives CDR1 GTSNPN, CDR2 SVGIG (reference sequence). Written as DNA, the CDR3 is TGTGCCTGGACAGGGTGGCGGACAGATACGCAGTATTTT. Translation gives CAWTGWRTDTQYF.

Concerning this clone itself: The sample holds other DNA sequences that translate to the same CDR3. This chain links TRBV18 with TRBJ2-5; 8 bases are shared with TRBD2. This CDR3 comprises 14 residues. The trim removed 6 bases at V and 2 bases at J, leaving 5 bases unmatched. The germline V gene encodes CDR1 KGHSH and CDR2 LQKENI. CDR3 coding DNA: TGTGCCAGCTCCCCTACTAGCGGACAAGAGACCCAGTACTTC. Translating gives CASSPTSGQETQYF. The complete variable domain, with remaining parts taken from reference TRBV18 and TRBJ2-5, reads NAGVMQNPRHLVRRRGQEARLRCSPMKGHSHVYWYRQLPEEGLKFMVYLQKENIIDESGMPKERFSAEFPKEGPSILRIQQVVRGDSAAYFCASSPTSGQETQYFGPGTRLLVL.

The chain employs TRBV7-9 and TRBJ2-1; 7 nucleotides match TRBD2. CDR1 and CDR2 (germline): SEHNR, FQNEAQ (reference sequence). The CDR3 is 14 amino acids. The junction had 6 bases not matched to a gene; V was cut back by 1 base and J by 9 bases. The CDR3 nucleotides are TGTGCCAGCAGCTTAGGGGAGGGAACGGGTGAGCAGTTCTTC. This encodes CASSLGEGTGEQFF.

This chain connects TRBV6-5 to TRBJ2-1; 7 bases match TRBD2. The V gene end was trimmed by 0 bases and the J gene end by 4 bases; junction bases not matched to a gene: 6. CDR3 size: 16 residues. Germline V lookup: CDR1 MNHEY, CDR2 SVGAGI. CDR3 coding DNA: TGTGCCAGCAGTTACTCCAGTAGCGGGCTTTACAATGAGCAGTTCTTC. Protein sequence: CASSYSSSGLYNEQFF.

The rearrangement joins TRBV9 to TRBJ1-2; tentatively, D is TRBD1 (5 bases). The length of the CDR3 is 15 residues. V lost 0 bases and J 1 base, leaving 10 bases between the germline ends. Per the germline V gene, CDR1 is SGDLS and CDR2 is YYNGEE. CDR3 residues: CASSVEDISNYGYTF. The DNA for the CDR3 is TGTGCCAGCAGCGTAGAGGACATAAGTAACTATGGCTACACCTTC.

The CDR3 is CASSSRRLAGLRADTQYF. The CDR3 DNA sequence: TGTGCCAGCAGCTCCCGGCGGCTAGCGGGACTGAGGGCAGATACGCAGTATTTT. The J gene is TRBJ2-3, the V gene TRBV7-8, with 9 bases aligning to TRBD2. Germline CDR1 and CDR2: SGHVS and FQNEAQ. The CDR3 contains 18 residues. J lost 4 bases, V lost 4 bases, and 15 bases had no gene match.

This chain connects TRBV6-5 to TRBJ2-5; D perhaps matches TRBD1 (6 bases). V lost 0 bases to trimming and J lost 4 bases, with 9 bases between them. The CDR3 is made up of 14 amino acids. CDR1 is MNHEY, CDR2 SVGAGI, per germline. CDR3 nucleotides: TGTGCCAGCAGTTACTCCGCAGGGGCAGAGACCCAGTACTTC. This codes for CASSYSAGAETQYF.

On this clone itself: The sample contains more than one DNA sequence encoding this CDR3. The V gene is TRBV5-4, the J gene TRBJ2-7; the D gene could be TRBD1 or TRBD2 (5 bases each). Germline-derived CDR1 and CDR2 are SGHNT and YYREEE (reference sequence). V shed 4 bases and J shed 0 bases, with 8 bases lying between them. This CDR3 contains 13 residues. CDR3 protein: CASSSGTSYEQYF. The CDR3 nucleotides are TGTGCCAGCAGCAGTGGGACCTCCTACGAGCAGTACTTC.

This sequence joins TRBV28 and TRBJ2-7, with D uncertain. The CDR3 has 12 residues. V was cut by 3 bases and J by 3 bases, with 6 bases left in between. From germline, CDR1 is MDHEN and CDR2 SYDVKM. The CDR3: CASSLDGYEQYF. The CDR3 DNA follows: TGTGCCAGCAGTTTGGACGGCTACGAGCAGTACTTC.

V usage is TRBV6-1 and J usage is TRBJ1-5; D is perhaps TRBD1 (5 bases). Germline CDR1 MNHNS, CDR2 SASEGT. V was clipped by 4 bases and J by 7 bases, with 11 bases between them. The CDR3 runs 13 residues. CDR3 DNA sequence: TGTGCCAGCAGTGTTGGGGCGAGGCAGCCCCAGCATTTT. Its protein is CASSVGARQPQHF.

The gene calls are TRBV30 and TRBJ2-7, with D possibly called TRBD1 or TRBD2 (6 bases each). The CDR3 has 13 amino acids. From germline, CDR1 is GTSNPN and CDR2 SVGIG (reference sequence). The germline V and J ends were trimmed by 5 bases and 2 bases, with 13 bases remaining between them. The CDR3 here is CAWGAEGAYEQYF. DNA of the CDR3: TGTGCCTGGGGGGCGGAGGGGGCCTACGAGCAGTACTTC.

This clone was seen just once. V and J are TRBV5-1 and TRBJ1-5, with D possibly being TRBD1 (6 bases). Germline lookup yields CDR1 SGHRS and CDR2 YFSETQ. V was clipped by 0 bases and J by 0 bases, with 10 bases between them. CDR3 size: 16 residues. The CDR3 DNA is TGCGCCAGCAGCTTGGAGGGGGATTATAGCAATCAGCCCCAGCATTTT. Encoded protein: CASSLEGDYSNQPQHF.

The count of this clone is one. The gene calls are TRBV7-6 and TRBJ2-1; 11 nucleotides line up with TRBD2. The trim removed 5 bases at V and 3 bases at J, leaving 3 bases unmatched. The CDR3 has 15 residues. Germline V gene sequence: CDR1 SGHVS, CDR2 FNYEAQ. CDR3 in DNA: TGTGCCAGCAGCCGCGGACTAGCGGGCTACAATGAGCAGTTCTTC. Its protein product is CASSRGLAGYNEQFF.

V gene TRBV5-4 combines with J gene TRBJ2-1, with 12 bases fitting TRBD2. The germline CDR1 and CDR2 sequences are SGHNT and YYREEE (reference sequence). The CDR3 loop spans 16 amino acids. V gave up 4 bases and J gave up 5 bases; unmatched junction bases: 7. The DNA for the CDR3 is TGTGCCAGCAGCATGAAACTAGCGGGAGGAAACAATGAGCAGTTCTTC. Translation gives CASSMKLAGGNNEQFF. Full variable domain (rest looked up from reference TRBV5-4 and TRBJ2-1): ETGVTQSPTHLIKTRGQQVTLRCSSQSGHNTVSWYQQALGQGPQFIFQYYREEENGRGNFPPRFSGLQFPNYSSELNVNALELDDSALYLCASSMKLAGGNNEQFFGPGTRLTVL.

DNA for the CDR3: TGTGCCAGCAGCTTGGGACTCTCCCAGCCCCAGCATTTT. Protein sequence: CASSLGLSQPQHF. This chain links TRBV7-9 with TRBJ1-5; D perhaps matches TRBD1 (5 bases). Looked up from germline, CDR1 is SEHNR and CDR2 is FQNEAQ (reference sequence). V shed 3 bases and J shed 7 bases, with 10 bases lying between them. This CDR3 is 13 amino acids long.

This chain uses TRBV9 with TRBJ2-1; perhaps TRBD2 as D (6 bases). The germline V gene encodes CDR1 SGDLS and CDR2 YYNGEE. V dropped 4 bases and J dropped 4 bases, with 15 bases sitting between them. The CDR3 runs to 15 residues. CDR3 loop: CASSPRVAVYNEQFF. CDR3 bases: TGTGCCAGCAGCCCCCGAGTAGCGGTGTACAATGAGCAGTTCTTC.